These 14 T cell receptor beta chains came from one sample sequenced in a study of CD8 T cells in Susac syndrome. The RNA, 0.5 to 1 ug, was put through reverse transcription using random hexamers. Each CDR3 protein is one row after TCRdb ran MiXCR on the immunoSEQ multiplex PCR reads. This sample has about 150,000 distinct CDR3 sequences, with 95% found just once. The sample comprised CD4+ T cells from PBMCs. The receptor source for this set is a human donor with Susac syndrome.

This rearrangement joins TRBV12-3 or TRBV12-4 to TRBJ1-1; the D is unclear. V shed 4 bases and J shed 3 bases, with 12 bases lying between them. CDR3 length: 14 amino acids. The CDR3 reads CASSWKSRDTEAFF. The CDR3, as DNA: TGTGCCAGCAGTTGGAAGTCCCGGGACACTGAAGCTTTCTTT.

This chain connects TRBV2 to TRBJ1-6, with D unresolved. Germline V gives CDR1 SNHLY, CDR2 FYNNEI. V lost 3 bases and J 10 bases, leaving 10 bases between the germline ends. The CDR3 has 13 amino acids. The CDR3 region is CASSDSSASPLHF. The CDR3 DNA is TGTGCCAGCAGTGACTCATCTGCATCACCCCTCCACTTT.

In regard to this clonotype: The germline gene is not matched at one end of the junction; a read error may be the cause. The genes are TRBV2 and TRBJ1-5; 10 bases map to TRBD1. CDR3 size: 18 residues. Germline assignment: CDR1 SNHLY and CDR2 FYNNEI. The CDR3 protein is CASSEAGMMGQGHQTQHF. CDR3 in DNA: TGTGCCAGCAGCGAAGCAGGGATGATGGGACAGGGGCATCAGACCCAGCATTTT.

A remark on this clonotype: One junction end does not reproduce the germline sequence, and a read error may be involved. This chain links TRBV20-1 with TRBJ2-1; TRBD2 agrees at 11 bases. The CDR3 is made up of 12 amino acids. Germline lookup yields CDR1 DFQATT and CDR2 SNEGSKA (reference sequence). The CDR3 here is CSARLAGGSQVF. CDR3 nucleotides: TGCAGTGCTAGACTAGCGGGGGGCTCCCAGGTCTTC.

CDR3 DNA: TGTGCCAGCAGCTTGGATAGCGGGGGGGTCGGGGCCCAGTACTTC. Its protein is CASSLDSGGVGAQYF. This chain links TRBV5-6 with TRBJ2-5; TRBD2 matches 11 bases. The CDR3 covers 15 residues. The germline gives CDR1 SGHDT, CDR2 YYEEEE. Losses at the gene ends were 0 bases for V and 9 bases for J; bases not matched to a gene: 7. Using reference TRBV5-6 and TRBJ2-5 for the parts outside the CDR3, the full variable domain is DAGVTQSPTHLIKTRGQQVTLRCSPKSGHDTVSWYQQALGQGPQFIFQYYEEEERQRGNFPDRFSGHQFPNYSSELNVNALLLGDSALYLCASSLDSGGVGAQYFGPGTRLLVL.

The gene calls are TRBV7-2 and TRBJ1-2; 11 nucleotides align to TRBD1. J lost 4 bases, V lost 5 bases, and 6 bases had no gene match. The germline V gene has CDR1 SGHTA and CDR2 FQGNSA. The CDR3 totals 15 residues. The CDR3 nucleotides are TGTGCCAGCAGCCATGGACAGGGGGCAGCCTATGGCTACACCTTC. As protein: CASSHGQGAAYGYTF.

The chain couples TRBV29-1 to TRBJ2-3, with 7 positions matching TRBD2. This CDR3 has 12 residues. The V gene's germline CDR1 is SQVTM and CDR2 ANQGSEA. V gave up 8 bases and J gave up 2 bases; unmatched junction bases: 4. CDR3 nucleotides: TGCAGCAAACGGGACTACACAGATACGCAGTATTTT. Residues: CSKRDYTDTQYF.

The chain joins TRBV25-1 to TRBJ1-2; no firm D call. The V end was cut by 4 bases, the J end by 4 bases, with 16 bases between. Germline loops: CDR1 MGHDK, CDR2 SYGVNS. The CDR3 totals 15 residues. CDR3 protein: CASSADSGIPYGYTF. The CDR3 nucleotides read TGTGCCAGCAGTGCCGACTCCGGAATACCCTATGGCTACACCTTC.

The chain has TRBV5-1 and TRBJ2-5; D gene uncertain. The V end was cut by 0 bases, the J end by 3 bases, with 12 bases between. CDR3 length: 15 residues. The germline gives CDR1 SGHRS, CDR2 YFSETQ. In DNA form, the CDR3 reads TGCGCCAGCAGCTTGGACGGCCGGTCCGAAGAGACCCAGTACTTC. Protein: CASSLDGRSEETQYF. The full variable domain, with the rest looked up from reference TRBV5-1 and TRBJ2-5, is KAGVTQTPRYLIKTRGQQVTLSCSPISGHRSVSWYQQTPGQGLQFLFEYFSETQRNKGNFPGRFSGRQFSNSRSEMNVSTLELGDSALYLCASSLDGRSEETQYFGPGTRLLVL.

The CDR3 sequence is CASTHGSSGANVLTF. In DNA form, the CDR3 reads TGTGCCAGCACCCACGGGAGCTCTGGGGCCAACGTCCTGACTTTC. This chain joins TRBV12-3 or TRBV12-4 and TRBJ2-6, with D perhaps TRBD2 (6 bases). The germline V and J ends were trimmed by 7 bases and 0 bases, with 10 bases remaining between them. The length of the CDR3 is 15 residues.

CDR3: CASTVGLAAAYEQYF. CDR3 DNA sequence: TGTGCCAGCACGGTAGGACTAGCGGCCGCCTACGAGCAGTACTTC. The V gene is TRBV2, the J gene TRBJ2-7; 10 nucleotides line up with TRBD2. Germline trimming cut 7 bases from V and 2 bases from J; bases unmatched to any gene: 8. The CDR3 contains 15 residues. The germline V gene has CDR1 SNHLY and CDR2 FYNNEI.

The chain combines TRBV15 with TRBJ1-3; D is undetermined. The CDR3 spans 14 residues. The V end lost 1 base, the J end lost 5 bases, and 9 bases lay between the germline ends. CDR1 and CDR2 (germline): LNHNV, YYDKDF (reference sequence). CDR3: CATSRADPRNTIYF. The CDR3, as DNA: TGTGCCACCAGCAGAGCAGATCCCAGAAACACCATATATTTT.

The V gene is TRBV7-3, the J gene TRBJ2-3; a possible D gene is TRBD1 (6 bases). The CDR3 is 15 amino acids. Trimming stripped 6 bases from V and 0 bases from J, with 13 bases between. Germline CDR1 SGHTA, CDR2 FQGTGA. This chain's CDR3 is CASSYSGQSTDTQYF. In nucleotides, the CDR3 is TGTGCCAGCAGTTATTCCGGACAGAGCACAGATACGCAGTATTTT.

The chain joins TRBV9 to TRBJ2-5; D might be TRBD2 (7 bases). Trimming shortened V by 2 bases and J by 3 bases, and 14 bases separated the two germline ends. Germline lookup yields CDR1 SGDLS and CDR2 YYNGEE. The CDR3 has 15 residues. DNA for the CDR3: TGTGCCAGCAGCGTCGGAGCGGGGACAAAAGAGACCCAGTACTTC. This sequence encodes CASSVGAGTKETQYF.